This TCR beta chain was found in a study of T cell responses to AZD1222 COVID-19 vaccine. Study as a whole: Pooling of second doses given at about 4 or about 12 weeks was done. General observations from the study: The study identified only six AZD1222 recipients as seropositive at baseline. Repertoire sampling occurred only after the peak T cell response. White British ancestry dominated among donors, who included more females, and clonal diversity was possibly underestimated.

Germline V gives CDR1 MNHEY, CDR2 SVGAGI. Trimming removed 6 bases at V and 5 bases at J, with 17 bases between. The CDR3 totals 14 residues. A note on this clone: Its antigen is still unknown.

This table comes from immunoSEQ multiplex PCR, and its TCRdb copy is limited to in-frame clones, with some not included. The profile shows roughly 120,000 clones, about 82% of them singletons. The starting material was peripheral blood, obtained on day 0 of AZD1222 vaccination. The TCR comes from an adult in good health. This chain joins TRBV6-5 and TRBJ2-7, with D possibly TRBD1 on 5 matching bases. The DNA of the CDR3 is TGTGCCAGCAGGGAGACAGCCCAGTCCCACGAGCAGTACTTC. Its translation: CASRETAQSHEQYF.